This T cell receptor (beta chain) is drawn from a study of CD8 T cells in ankylosing spondylitis. By quantitative 5'-RACE with molecular barcodes, the TCR beta libraries were made. TCRdb reanalysed the 5' RACE reads using MiXCR and keeps one entry per CDR3 protein. Of more than 300,000 distinct CDR3 sequences in the sample, 11% are singletons; the top ten hold about 10%. A note on this clonotype: The antigen is unknown.

General study points: Matched synovial fluid from ankylosing spondylitis patients was reported to be enriched for disease-linked clones. Disease-linked clones displayed a CD8+ phenotype and appeared relatively rarely in peripheral blood. Characteristic of ankylosing spondylitis blood, it appeared, was a TCR beta motif comprising about eight highly homologous variants.

The CDR3 runs 13 residues. V lost 1 base to trimming and J lost 3 bases; unmatched junction nucleotides: 3. CDR1 is DFQATT and CDR2 is SNEGSKA in the germline V gene (reference sequence). This chain connects TRBV20-1 to TRBJ2-7; 7 nucleotides match TRBD2. The sequencing input was blood, either unsorted or a sorted T cell fraction (not recorded which). This TCR came from a female donor with ankylosing spondylitis or in good health (not recorded which). CDR3: CSARGGGNYEQYF. In nucleotides, the CDR3 is TGCAGTGCTAGAGGGGGGGGGAACTACGAGCAGTACTTC.